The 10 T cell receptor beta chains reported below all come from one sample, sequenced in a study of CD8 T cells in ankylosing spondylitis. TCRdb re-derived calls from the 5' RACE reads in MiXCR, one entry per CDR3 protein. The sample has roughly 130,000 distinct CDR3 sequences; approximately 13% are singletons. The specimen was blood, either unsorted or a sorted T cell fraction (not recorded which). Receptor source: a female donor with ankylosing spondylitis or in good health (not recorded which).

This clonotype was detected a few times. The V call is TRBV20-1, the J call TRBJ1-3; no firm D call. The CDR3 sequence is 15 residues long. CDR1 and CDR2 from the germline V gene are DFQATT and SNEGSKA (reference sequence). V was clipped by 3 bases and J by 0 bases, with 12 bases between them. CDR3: CSARDDTNSGNTIYF. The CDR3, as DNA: TGCAGTGCTAGGGATGACACCAACTCTGGAAACACCATATATTTT.

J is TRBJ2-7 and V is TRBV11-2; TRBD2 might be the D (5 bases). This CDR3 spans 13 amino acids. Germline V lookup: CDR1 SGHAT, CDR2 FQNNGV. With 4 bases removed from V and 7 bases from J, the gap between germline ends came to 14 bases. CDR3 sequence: CASSSSGVPEQYF. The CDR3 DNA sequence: TGTGCCAGCAGCTCCTCCGGGGTACCGGAGCAGTACTTC.

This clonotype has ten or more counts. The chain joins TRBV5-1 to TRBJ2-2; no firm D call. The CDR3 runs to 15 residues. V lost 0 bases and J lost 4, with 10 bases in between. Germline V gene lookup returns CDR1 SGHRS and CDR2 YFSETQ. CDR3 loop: CASSLDSHGTGELFF. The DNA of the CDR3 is TGCGCCAGCAGCTTGGATAGCCACGGCACCGGGGAGCTGTTTTTT.

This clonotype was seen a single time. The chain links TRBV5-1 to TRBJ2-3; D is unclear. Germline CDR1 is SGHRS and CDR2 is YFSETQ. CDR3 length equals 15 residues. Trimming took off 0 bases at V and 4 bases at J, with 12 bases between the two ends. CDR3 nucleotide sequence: TGCGCCAGCAGCTTGGGATTGGCCTTCTCAGATACGCAGTATTTT. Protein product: CASSLGLAFSDTQYF. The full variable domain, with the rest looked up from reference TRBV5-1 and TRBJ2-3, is KAGVTQTPRYLIKTRGQQVTLSCSPISGHRSVSWYQQTPGQGLQFLFEYFSETQRNKGNFPGRFSGRQFSNSRSEMNVSTLELGDSALYLCASSLGLAFSDTQYFGPGTRLTVL.

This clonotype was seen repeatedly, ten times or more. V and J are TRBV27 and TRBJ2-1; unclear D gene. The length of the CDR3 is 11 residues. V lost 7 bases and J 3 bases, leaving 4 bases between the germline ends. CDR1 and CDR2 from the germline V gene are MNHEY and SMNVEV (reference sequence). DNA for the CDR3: TGTGCCAGCAAAGTCTACAATGAGCAGTTCTTC. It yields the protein CASKVYNEQFF.

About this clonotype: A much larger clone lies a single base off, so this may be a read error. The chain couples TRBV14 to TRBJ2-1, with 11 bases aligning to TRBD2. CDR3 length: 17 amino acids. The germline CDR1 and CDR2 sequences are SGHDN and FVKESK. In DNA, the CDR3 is TGTGCCAGCAGCCCGAGGGTAACTAGCGGGAGTTGGAATGACCAGTTCTTC. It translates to CASSPRVTSGSWNDQFF.

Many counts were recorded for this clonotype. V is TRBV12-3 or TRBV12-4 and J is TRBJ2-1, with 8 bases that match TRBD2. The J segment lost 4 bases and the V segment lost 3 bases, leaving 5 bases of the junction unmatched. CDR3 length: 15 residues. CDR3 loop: CASSLGVAGYNEQFF. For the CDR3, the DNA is TGTGCCAGCAGTTTGGGGGTAGCGGGATACAATGAGCAGTTCTTC.

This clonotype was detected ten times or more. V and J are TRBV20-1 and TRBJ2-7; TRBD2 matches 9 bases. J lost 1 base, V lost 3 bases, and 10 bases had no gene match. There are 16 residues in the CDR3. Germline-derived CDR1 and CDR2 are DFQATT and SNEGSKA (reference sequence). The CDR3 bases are TGCAGTGCTAGGACCCCGGGACTAGCTTTATCCTACGAGCAGTACTTC. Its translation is CSARTPGLALSYEQYF.

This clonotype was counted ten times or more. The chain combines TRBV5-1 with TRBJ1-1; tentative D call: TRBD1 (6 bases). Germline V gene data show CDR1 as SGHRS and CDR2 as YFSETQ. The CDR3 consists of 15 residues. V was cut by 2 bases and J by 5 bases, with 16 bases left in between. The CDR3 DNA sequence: TGCGCCAGCAGCTTAACAAGACAGGTGCAGACTGAAGCTTTCTTT. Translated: CASSLTRQVQTEAFF.

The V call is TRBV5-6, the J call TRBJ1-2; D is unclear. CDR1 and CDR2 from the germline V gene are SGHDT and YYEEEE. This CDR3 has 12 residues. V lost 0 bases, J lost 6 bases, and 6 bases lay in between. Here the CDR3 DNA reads TGTGCCAGCAGCTTGGTGAGGGATGGCTACACCTTC. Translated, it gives CASSLVRDGYTF.